In this sample, the clone carrying this TCR beta chain turned up many times. The CDR3 is 15 amino acids. Germline lookup yields CDR1 KGHSH and CDR2 LQKENI. V lost 0 bases and J lost 7; bases outside the gene matches: 5. This entry is derived from a study of T cells in Graves' hyperthyroidism and ophthalmopathy. RNA transcripts provided the source from which TCR beta CDR3 regions were amplified. TCR CDR3 regions were first amplified by RT-PCR with HTBI primers. One entry per CDR3 protein, called by TCRdb with MiXCR from the multiplex PCR reads. The sample holds about 400,000 distinct CDR3 sequences, 15% seen once.

The TCR was taken from an older woman with Graves' ophthalmopathy. The V and J genes are TRBV18 and TRBJ2-1, with 8 bases aligning to TRBD2. Sequencing used blood. The CDR3, as DNA: TGTGCCAGCTCACCACCGTCTAGCGGGCGGAATGAGCAGTTCTTC. Translation gives CASSPPSSGRNEQFF.